This TCR beta chain was identified during a study of breast tumors, draining lymph nodes, adjacent tissues. Study-wide findings and caveats: Most tumor T cells seemingly derive from lymph node, then expand in tumor. Tumor repertoires ranked between lymph nodes and nontumor tissue in diversity, with V and J gene preferences.

TCRdb re-derived calls from the multiplex PCR reads in MiXCR, one entry per CDR3 protein. The table has approximately 130,000 distinct CDR3 sequences, around 20% seen once. Breast cancer patients provided tissue from their axillary draining lymph nodes. The sample holds many counts of this clonotype. The antigen is not known. Germline-derived CDR1 and CDR2 are SGHAT and FQDESV (reference sequence). V was pared by 4 bases and J by 2 bases, with 14 bases between. The CDR3 covers 15 residues. The chain recombines TRBV11-1 with TRBJ2-5; D is ambiguous. Sequenced material: axillary lymph node tissue. The TCR originated in a female donor with breast cancer. Some clones in this sample may be carry-over from other donors' samples. CDR3 bases: TGTGCCAGCAGCTCAACGGCCTGGGATCAAGAGACCCAGTACTTC. It specifies CASSSTAWDQETQYF.